This T cell receptor (beta chain) was observed in a study of human T cells and chemical hapten exposure. Time point defined: patch test 1, 2 weeks after DPC sensitization. Stated treatment: therapeutic diphenylcyclopropenone sensitization with weekly scalp DPC. In this sample, this clonotype turned up a few times. The CDR3 extends over 14 amino acids. The V gene end was trimmed by 8 bases and the J gene end by 0 bases; junction bases not matched to a gene: 7. From germline, CDR1 is MDHEN and CDR2 SYDVKM. One entry per CDR3 protein, called by TCRdb with MiXCR from the RACE reads. Altogether under 200,000 distinct CDR3 sequences are present, roughly 14% being singletons, with the ten largest covering 1.7%.

Sequenced material: whole blood, taken in connection with sensitization to the hapten diphenylcyclopropenone (DPC). The clonotype was recovered from a woman in her thirties with alopecia areata. Some clones in this sample may be carry-over from other donors' samples. The chain combines TRBV28 with TRBJ2-7, with 7 bases fitting TRBD2. Here the CDR3 DNA reads TGTGCCAGCGATCGGGGGGAGAGCTCCTACGAGCAGTACTTC. Protein product: CASDRGESSYEQYF.